This T cell receptor beta chain was identified during a study of cytomegalovirus exposure and HLA in healthy donors. Broader study findings: Analyses of presence/absence relied on an assumption of roughly uniform sequencing depth across donors. The study designated about 160 TCR beta chains cytomegalovirus-associated. Donor immune exposure was known only as CMV serostatus.

PCR primers comprised 60 Vbeta and 13 Jbeta primers. The method was immunoSEQ multiplex PCR; TCRdb's version includes in-frame clones alone and lacks a portion of them. In the table there are about 140,000 clones, almost 85% of which are singletons. Only a few counts were recorded for this clone. What it binds is unknown. The CDR3 extends over 15 amino acids. The V gene lost 1 base and the J gene lost 5 bases, with 15 bases spanning the gap. Germline V gene data show CDR1 as LGHNA and CDR2 as YSLEER. The clonotype was recovered from a woman between 40 and 55 years old in good health and CMV-seronegative. The chain employs TRBV4-3 and TRBJ2-7, with D possibly matching TRBD1 (5 bases). Material: PBMCs. CDR3 protein: CASSQVMSGIDEQYF. CDR3 in DNA: TGCGCCAGCAGCCAAGTTATGTCAGGGATCGACGAGCAGTACTTC.